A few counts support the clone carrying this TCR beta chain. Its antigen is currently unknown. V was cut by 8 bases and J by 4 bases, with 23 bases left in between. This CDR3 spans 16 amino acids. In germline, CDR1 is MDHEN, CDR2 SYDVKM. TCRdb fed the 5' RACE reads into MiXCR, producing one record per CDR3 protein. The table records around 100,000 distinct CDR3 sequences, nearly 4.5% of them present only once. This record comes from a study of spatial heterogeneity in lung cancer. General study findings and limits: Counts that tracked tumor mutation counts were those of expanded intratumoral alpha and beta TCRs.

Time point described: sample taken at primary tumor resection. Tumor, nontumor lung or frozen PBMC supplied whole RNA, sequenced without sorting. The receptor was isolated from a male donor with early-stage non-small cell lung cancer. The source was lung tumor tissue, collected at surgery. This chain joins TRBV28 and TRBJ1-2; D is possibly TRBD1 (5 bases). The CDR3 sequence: CASRRQGVPTRYGYTF. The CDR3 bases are TGTGCCAGCCGACGGCAGGGAGTTCCCACACGCTATGGCTACACCTTC.